This entry describes one T cell receptor beta chain. What it recognizes is unknown. It is likely a read error, because the conserved phenylalanine at the end of the CDR3 is missing. Amplification of TCR beta CDR3 regions was performed using RNA transcripts as template. The TCR CDR3 was amplified in a first-round RT-PCR using the HTBI primer set. MiXCR was run by TCRdb on the multiplex PCR reads, yielding one entry per CDR3 protein. The profile covers some 270,000 distinct CDR3 sequences, with more than 20% appearing a single time and approximately 35% taken by the ten largest. Losses at the gene ends were 7 bases for V and 4 bases for J; bases not matched to a gene: 11. In germline, CDR1 is SNHLY, CDR2 FYNNEI. The CDR3 contains 15 residues. This sample stems from a study of T cells in Graves' hyperthyroidism and ophthalmopathy. Study-wide results and caveats: Researchers found most expanded thyroid clonotypes above 0.001 in blood as well.

Specimen: blood. The sequence was collected from a middle-aged woman with Graves' ophthalmopathy. V and J are TRBV2 and TRBJ1-1; 8 bases are a match to TRBD1. The CDR3 DNA reads TGTGCCAGCAAATACCGGACAGGGACGAGCACTGAAGCTTTCCTT. Its protein product is CASKYRTGTSTEAFL.